The sequence of this T cell receptor beta chain was determined in a study of technical replicates of blood from a few donors. This clone was seen only once. Profiled with immunoSEQ multiplex PCR; TCRdb holds only in-frame clones, not every one. This sample carries roughly 79,000 clones, about nine tenths of them seen once, and the ten largest clones take roughly 0.4%. CDR1 and CDR2 from the germline V gene are MRHNA and SNTAGT. V shed 3 bases, J shed 0 bases, and the junction held 1 base outside the gene matches. This CDR3 has 15 amino acids. The chain joins TRBV6-4 to TRBJ2-1; 8 bases are shared with TRBD2. The sequencing sample was made of T cells isolated from PBMCs. The TCR comes from a human donor in good health. Some clones in this sample may be carry-over from other donors' samples. The CDR3 protein is CASSELAGSYNEQFF. CDR3 DNA sequence: TGTGCCAGCAGTGAGCTAGCGGGCTCCTACAATGAGCAGTTCTTC.